This paragraph covers one T cell receptor beta chain sequence. This clone is classified as medium-sized (0.01 to 0.1%). Its target antigen remains unknown. Base qualities were left out, and no much larger clone turns up one base away. Patients with a history of autoimmune disease or receiving systemic immunosuppression were excluded from the trial. Peripheral blood for TCR sequencing was drawn from every dose cohort at baseline, at cycle 4 day 1 and at cycle 7 day 1. Samples were obtained from an open-label, multicenter, first-in-human phase I dose-escalation trial of ivuxolimab. Adults with locally advanced or metastatic melanoma, renal cell carcinoma, hepatocellular carcinoma or head and neck squamous cell carcinoma were enrolled in the trial. Before TCR sequencing, CD4+ T cells and CD8+ T cells were sorted from peripheral blood as separate populations. Genomic DNA was extracted from sorted cells for sequencing of the TCRbeta CDR3 region. TCRbeta CDR3 regions were sequenced using the immunoSEQ Assay. The table was pulled from immuneACCESS by TCRdb, which kept in-frame rearrangements only. Such tables lose some clones; where checked, under half of the loss comes from unresolved V genes, and the rest has no known cause. In all, the sample holds 53,000 or so clones, and just under 80% of those were seen once. Approximately 2.3% of the sample lies in the top ten.

The sample comes from a study of OX40 agonist ivuxolimab in advanced cancers. For the study in its entirety: The costimulatory receptor OX40 (CD134) was targeted by ivuxolimab, a fully human IgG2 agonistic monoclonal antibody. Intravenous ivuxolimab was administered to patients every 2 weeks at six dose levels: 0.01, 0.1, 0.3, 1.5, 3 and 10 mg/kg. Among the roughly 50 dose-escalation patients, approximately 20 had hepatocellular carcinoma, roughly 15 melanoma, 9 renal cell carcinoma and 9 head and neck cancer. In the dose-escalation cohort, 82.7% of patients were male, and the mean age was about 55 years, with a range of about 20 to 79. Patients were allowed to have had prior anti-PD-1, anti-PD-L1 or anti-CTLA-4 therapy, and approximately 41% of the dose-escalation patients had previously received checkpoint inhibitors. Partial responses were achieved by three dose-escalation patients, of whom one had hepatocellular carcinoma and two had cutaneous melanoma. Peripheral TCRbeta sequencing aimed to test whether ivuxolimab altered TCR sequence diversity and caused clonal T-cell expansion. The paper reports the monotherapy dose-escalation portion (N of about 51 patients) of the phase I ivuxolimab trial. The full study reports these points: Low levels of normalized T-cell clonal expansion were also seen in some patients who did not respond. After ivuxolimab, more expanded clones were found on average in CD8+ T cells than in CD4+ T cells. Clonal expansion of both CD4+ and CD8+ blood T cells was observed from baseline to week 6 at doses 0.1 to 3.0 mg/kg. The antigen specificity of the clonally expanded peripheral T cells was not determined. In partial responders in the 0.1-3.0 mg/kg groups, normalized peripheral clonal expansion was found to be among the lowest, especially among CD8+ T cells.

The CDR3 covers 13 residues, taking in both the cysteine and the phenylalanine. Here the CDR3 DNA is all that survives: 39 bases in frame from base 1. CDR1 and CDR2 were assigned from the germline V gene as SGHDN and FVKESK. The junction shows trimming of 1 base on V and 5 bases on J, and the gene matches do not reach 0 bases of it. This TCR was recovered from an adult with an advanced solid tumor such as melanoma, head and neck, liver or kidney cancer. The input for sequencing was CD4+ or CD8+ T cells sorted from blood, taken in a trial of the OX40 agonist ivuxolimab. The chain joins TRBV14 to TRBJ1-1, and 8 junctional nucleotides match TRBD1. The DNA is TGTGCCAGCAGCCAAGGACAGGGGACTGAAGCTTTCTTT. Its protein reads: CASSQGQGTEAFF.